A selection of T cell receptor beta chains follows, all from one sample in a study of T cell responses to AZD1222 COVID-19 vaccine. TCRdb's table, derived via immunoSEQ multiplex PCR, lists solely in-frame clones and lacks some. The table lists more than 95,000 clones, about 88% of them singletons, with 35% to 50% in the top ten. The sequences come from peripheral blood, collected 28 days after the second AZD1222 dose. Every receptor here comes from an adult who received the AZD1222 COVID-19 vaccine. Each CDR3 is given with its conserved first and last residue. Each record gives: D gene, V gene, J gene, clone size, CDR3 DNA, CDR3 protein. D genes are given only for firm matches. The size field is filled for only some rows; it gives once, few, many or a size class.

D gene: -; V gene: TRBV27; J gene: TRBJ2-6; clone size: -; CDR3 DNA: TGTGCCAGGGGGACTCCGGGGAGTTCTGGGGCCAACGTCCTGACTTTC; CDR3 protein: CARGTPGSSGANVLTF
D gene: -; V gene: TRBV30; J gene: TRBJ2-1; clone size: few; CDR3 DNA: TGTGCCGCTAATACCGGGACTTACAATGAGCAGTTCTTC; CDR3 protein: CAANTGTYNEQFF
D gene: TRBD2; V gene: TRBV7-9; J gene: TRBJ2-7; clone size: -; CDR3 DNA: TGTGCCAGCAGCTTATCTAGCGGGAGCTACGAGCAGTACTTC; CDR3 protein: CASSLSSGSYEQYF
D gene: TRBD1; V gene: TRBV5-4; J gene: TRBJ1-1; clone size: -; CDR3 DNA: TGTGCCAGCAGCGCCCGGGACAGGGGGCGAAGGAATACTGAAGCTTTCTTT; CDR3 protein: CASSARDRGRRNTEAFF
D gene: TRBD1; V gene: TRBV6-4; J gene: TRBJ1-5; clone size: -; CDR3 DNA: TGTGCCAGCAGTGAAAGCGGCAGGGGGCTTCGCAATCAGCCCCAGCATTTT; CDR3 protein: CASSESGRGLRNQPQHF
D gene: -; V gene: TRBV28; J gene: TRBJ1-5; clone size: -; CDR3 DNA: TGTGCCAGCACCTCGACTGTCTCCCGGTCCCAGCATTTT; CDR3 protein: CASTSTVSRSQHF
D gene: TRBD2; V gene: TRBV7-8; J gene: TRBJ2-7; clone size: -; CDR3 DNA: TGTGCCAGCAGCAATCGGCTAGCGGGAGCTGTCCACGAGCAGTACTTC; CDR3 protein: CASSNRLAGAVHEQYF
D gene: -; V gene: TRBV28; J gene: TRBJ2-1; clone size: -; CDR3 DNA: TGTGCCAGCAGAAAAAGCGGACGCAATGAGCAGTTCTTC; CDR3 protein: CASRKSGRNEQFF
D gene: TRBD1; V gene: TRBV5-6; J gene: TRBJ2-7; clone size: -; CDR3 DNA: TGTGCCAGCACTCACAGGGGGCTCTACGAGCAGTACTTC; CDR3 protein: CASTHRGLYEQYF
D gene: -; V gene: TRBV18; J gene: TRBJ2-5; clone size: -; CDR3 DNA: TGTGCCAGCTCACCATACGGGACGGGGAAAGAGACCCAGTACTTC; CDR3 protein: CASSPYGTGKETQYF
D gene: TRBD2; V gene: TRBV3-1/TRBV3-2; J gene: TRBJ2-7; clone size: -; CDR3 DNA: TGTGCCAGCAGCCAAGACCCAGCCGGGAGGATCCTCTACGAGCAGTACTTC; CDR3 protein: CASSQDPAGRILYEQYF
D gene: -; V gene: TRBV18; J gene: TRBJ1-1; clone size: once; CDR3 DNA: TGTGCCAGCTCTTCAACTCAGGGAGGGACTGAAGCTTTCTTT; CDR3 protein: CASSSTQGGTEAFF
D gene: TRBD1; V gene: TRBV18; J gene: TRBJ1-1; clone size: few; CDR3 DNA: TGTGCCAGCTCACCACGTAAGAGGGGGCCGGGGACTGAAGCTTTCTTT; CDR3 protein: CASSPRKRGPGTEAFF
D gene: -; V gene: TRBV27; J gene: TRBJ2-7; clone size: -; CDR3 DNA: TGTGCCAGCAGCAGGCCCCGTCTCGAGCAGTACTTC; CDR3 protein: CASSRPRLEQYF
D gene: -; V gene: TRBV28; J gene: TRBJ2-2; clone size: -; CDR3 DNA: TGTGCCACCTCCCAGGGGGGGGAGGGATTCGGGGAGCTGTTTTTT; CDR3 protein: CATSQGGEGFGELFF
D gene: -; V gene: TRBV28; J gene: TRBJ1-4; clone size: -; CDR3 DNA: TGTGCCAGCAGTCCGGACAAGGGATTGGAAAAACTGTTTTTT; CDR3 protein: CASSPDKGLEKLFF
D gene: TRBD2; V gene: TRBV7-2; J gene: TRBJ2-2; clone size: -; CDR3 DNA: TGTGCCAGCAGCCCCCCAGCGGGAGGGCCCGGGGAGCTGTTTTTT; CDR3 protein: CASSPPAGGPGELFF
D gene: TRBD1; V gene: TRBV28; J gene: TRBJ1-2; clone size: -; CDR3 DNA: TGTGCCAGCAGTTCCGGACAGGGGAAATTAGATGGCTACACCTTC; CDR3 protein: CASSSGQGKLDGYTF
D gene: TRBD2; V gene: TRBV27; J gene: TRBJ2-7; clone size: -; CDR3 DNA: TGTGCCAGCAGCTTGGGGGGGGGAAACTCCTACGAGCAGTACTTC; CDR3 protein: CASSLGGGNSYEQYF
D gene: -; V gene: TRBV5-1; J gene: TRBJ2-2; clone size: -; CDR3 DNA: TGCGCCAGCAAATTCGGCGGGGGCGTGAACACCGGGGAGCTGTTTTTT; CDR3 protein: CASKFGGGVNTGELFF
D gene: TRBD2; V gene: TRBV2; J gene: TRBJ2-1; clone size: -; CDR3 DNA: TGTGCCAGCAGTGGCGAGAGGACTAGTATGTATGGCAATGAGCAGTTCTTC; CDR3 protein: CASSGERTSMYGNEQFF
D gene: -; V gene: TRBV5-1; J gene: TRBJ2-7; clone size: -; CDR3 DNA: TGCGCCAGCAGCTTGGGAGCGGGTGGGCCGACGTCTCAGCAGTACTTC; CDR3 protein: CASSLGAGGPTSQQYF
D gene: TRBD1; V gene: TRBV29-1; J gene: TRBJ2-1; clone size: -; CDR3 DNA: TGCAGCGTCAATGACAGGGGCCCCTACAATGAGCAGTTCTTC; CDR3 protein: CSVNDRGPYNEQFF
D gene: TRBD1; V gene: TRBV28; J gene: TRBJ1-2; clone size: -; CDR3 DNA: TGTGCCAGCAGTCGGACAGGGGCGGATGGCTACACCTTC; CDR3 protein: CASSRTGADGYTF
D gene: -; V gene: TRBV11-2; J gene: TRBJ2-7; clone size: -; CDR3 DNA: TGTGCCAGCAGCTTAACAAGCTCCTACGAGCAGTACTTC; CDR3 protein: CASSLTSSYEQYF
D gene: TRBD2; V gene: TRBV6-4; J gene: TRBJ2-7; clone size: -; CDR3 DNA: TGTGCCAGCAGTGACGCCGGACTAGCGGGAGGGAGCTCCTACGAGCAGTACTTC; CDR3 protein: CASSDAGLAGGSSYEQYF
D gene: TRBD2; V gene: TRBV5-6; J gene: TRBJ2-7; clone size: -; CDR3 DNA: TGTGCCAGCAGCTCCCGGACTAGCGGGGTCTTC; CDR3 protein: CASSSRTSGVF
D gene: TRBD1; V gene: TRBV7-4; J gene: TRBJ1-3; clone size: -; CDR3 DNA: TGTGCCAGCAGCTTCTTGAGGGGGCGGCGAGCTGGAAACACCATATATTTT; CDR3 protein: CASSFLRGRRAGNTIYF
D gene: TRBD1; V gene: TRBV2; J gene: TRBJ2-7; clone size: -; CDR3 DNA: TGTGCCAGCAATACGGGACAGGCGCCCTACGAGCAGTACTTC; CDR3 protein: CASNTGQAPYEQYF
D gene: TRBD1; V gene: TRBV7-2; J gene: TRBJ1-3; clone size: -; CDR3 DNA: TGTGCCAGCAGCCCGCAGGGGGGTCTCTCTGGAAACACCATATATTTT; CDR3 protein: CASSPQGGLSGNTIYF
D gene: TRBD1; V gene: TRBV5-1; J gene: TRBJ1-6; clone size: -; CDR3 DNA: TGCGCCAGCAGCGCAGGACAGGGGACTTCACCCCTCCACTTT; CDR3 protein: CASSAGQGTSPLHF
D gene: TRBD2; V gene: TRBV6-4; J gene: TRBJ2-1; clone size: -; CDR3 DNA: TGTGCCAGCAGTGAGGGGGGGAATGAGCAGTTCTTC; CDR3 protein: CASSEGGNEQFF
D gene: -; V gene: TRBV5-1; J gene: TRBJ1-5; clone size: -; CDR3 DNA: TGCGCCAGCAGCTTGGGGGCCCCGGGAGGCAATCAGCCCCAGCATTTT; CDR3 protein: CASSLGAPGGNQPQHF
D gene: -; V gene: TRBV7-3; J gene: TRBJ2-2; clone size: -; CDR3 DNA: TGTGCCAGCAGTTCCCGGGGAGGGGGCGGTCTCGGAGGGAGCACCGGGGAGCTGTTTTTT; CDR3 protein: CASSSRGGGGLGGSTGELFF
D gene: -; V gene: TRBV7-8; J gene: TRBJ2-2; clone size: -; CDR3 DNA: TGTGCCTCTCAGGGAGCGAACACCGGGGAGCTGTTTTTT; CDR3 protein: CASQGANTGELFF
D gene: TRBD1; V gene: TRBV7-8; J gene: TRBJ2-2; clone size: -; CDR3 DNA: TGTGCCAGCAGCCAAGGGACAGGGGGGAGCACCGGGGAGCTGTTTTTT; CDR3 protein: CASSQGTGGSTGELFF
D gene: TRBD2; V gene: TRBV4-1; J gene: TRBJ2-1; clone size: -; CDR3 DNA: TGCGCCAGCAGCCTAGCGGGAGGAACCTACAATGAGCAGTTCTTC; CDR3 protein: CASSLAGGTYNEQFF
D gene: TRBD1; V gene: TRBV7-8; J gene: TRBJ1-5; clone size: -; CDR3 DNA: TGTGCCAGCAGCTTAGTTACAGGGGGGAGCAATCAGCCCCAGCATTTT; CDR3 protein: CASSLVTGGSNQPQHF
D gene: -; V gene: TRBV7-2; J gene: TRBJ1-1; clone size: -; CDR3 DNA: TGTGCCAGCAGCTTGGTCAGGAACACTGAAGCTTTCTTT; CDR3 protein: CASSLVRNTEAFF
D gene: -; V gene: TRBV28; J gene: TRBJ1-2; clone size: -; CDR3 DNA: TGTGCCAGCAGTTCTCGGGATACTTATGGCTACACCTTC; CDR3 protein: CASSSRDTYGYTF
D gene: -; V gene: TRBV19; J gene: TRBJ2-2; clone size: -; CDR3 DNA: TGTGCCAGTAGTGGGGGACCCAACACCGGGGAGCTGTTTTTT; CDR3 protein: CASSGGPNTGELFF
D gene: -; V gene: TRBV5-1; J gene: TRBJ2-3; clone size: -; CDR3 DNA: TGCGCCAGCAGCTTGTTCGTCCGGGAGAGCACAGATACGCAGTATTTT; CDR3 protein: CASSLFVRESTDTQYF
D gene: TRBD2; V gene: TRBV5-4; J gene: TRBJ2-7; clone size: -; CDR3 DNA: TGTGCCAGCAGCTCCACCGGGACTAGCGTCTACGAGCAGTACTTC; CDR3 protein: CASSSTGTSVYEQYF
D gene: -; V gene: TRBV5-6; J gene: TRBJ2-2; clone size: -; CDR3 DNA: TGTGCCAGCAGCCCCCGGTTGGGCGGGGAGCTGTTTTTT; CDR3 protein: CASSPRLGGELFF
D gene: -; V gene: TRBV11-1; J gene: TRBJ2-5; clone size: -; CDR3 DNA: TGTGCCAGCAGGTCTGGGCTAACGGAGACCCAGTACTTC; CDR3 protein: CASRSGLTETQYF
D gene: -; V gene: TRBV7-3; J gene: TRBJ2-1; clone size: -; CDR3 DNA: TGTGCCAGCACCTTGGGCAGCGGATTTAACAATGAGCAGTTCTTC; CDR3 protein: CASTLGSGFNNEQFF
D gene: -; V gene: TRBV28; J gene: TRBJ1-2; clone size: -; CDR3 DNA: TGTGCCAGCAGTTTAAACAGAGCTGGCTACACCTTC; CDR3 protein: CASSLNRAGYTF
D gene: -; V gene: TRBV9; J gene: TRBJ2-1; clone size: -; CDR3 DNA: TGTGCCAGCAGCGTACCGGCGACCCCCGGGGAGCAGTTCTTC; CDR3 protein: CASSVPATPGEQFF
D gene: TRBD2; V gene: TRBV7-2; J gene: TRBJ2-7; clone size: -; CDR3 DNA: TGTGCCAGCAGTTTAGCGGGAGGGGTGTCCTACGAGCAGTACTTC; CDR3 protein: CASSLAGGVSYEQYF
D gene: -; V gene: TRBV24-1; J gene: TRBJ2-2; clone size: -; CDR3 DNA: TGTGCCACCAGCTCGGACATGAACACCGGGGAGCTGTTTTTT; CDR3 protein: CATSSDMNTGELFF
D gene: TRBD1; V gene: TRBV5-1; J gene: TRBJ2-7; clone size: -; CDR3 DNA: TGCGCCAGCAGCTCGGGACAGCGGTTTAACGAGCAGTACTTC; CDR3 protein: CASSSGQRFNEQYF
D gene: TRBD1; V gene: TRBV27; J gene: TRBJ1-6; clone size: -; CDR3 DNA: TGTGCCAGCAGTTTAGGGACAGGGGATAATTCACCCCTCCACTTT; CDR3 protein: CASSLGTGDNSPLHF
D gene: -; V gene: TRBV5-5; J gene: TRBJ1-3; clone size: -; CDR3 DNA: TGTGCCAGCAGCGTGGACGTGAGCTCTGGAAACACCATATATTTT; CDR3 protein: CASSVDVSSGNTIYF